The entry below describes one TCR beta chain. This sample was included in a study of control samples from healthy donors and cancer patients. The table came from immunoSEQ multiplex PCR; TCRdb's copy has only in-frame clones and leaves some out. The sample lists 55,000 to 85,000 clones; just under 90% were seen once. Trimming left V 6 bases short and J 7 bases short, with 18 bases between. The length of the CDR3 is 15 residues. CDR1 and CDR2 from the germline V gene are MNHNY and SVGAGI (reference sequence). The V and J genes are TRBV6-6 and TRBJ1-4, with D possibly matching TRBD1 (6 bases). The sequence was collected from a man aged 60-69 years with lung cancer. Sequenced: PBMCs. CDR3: CASRDQGHSGEKLFF. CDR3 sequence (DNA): TGTGCCAGCAGAGATCAGGGACACTCCGGTGAAAAACTGTTTTTT.